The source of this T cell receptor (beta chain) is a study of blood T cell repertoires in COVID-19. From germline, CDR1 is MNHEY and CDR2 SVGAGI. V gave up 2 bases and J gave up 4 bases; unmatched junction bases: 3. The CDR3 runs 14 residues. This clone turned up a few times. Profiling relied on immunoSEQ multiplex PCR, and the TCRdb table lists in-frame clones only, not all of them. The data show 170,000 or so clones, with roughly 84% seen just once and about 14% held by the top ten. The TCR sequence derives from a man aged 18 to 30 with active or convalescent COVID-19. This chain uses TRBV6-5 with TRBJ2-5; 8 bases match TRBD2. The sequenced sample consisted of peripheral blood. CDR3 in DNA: TGTGCCAGCAGTTACCCGGGAGGGGGAGAGACCCAGTACTTC. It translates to CASSYPGGGETQYF.